Detailed here is one T cell receptor (beta chain). The data originate from a study of blood T cell repertoires in COVID-19. In the source study's methods: Cell counts per sample came from amplifying reference gene primers. TCRdb's copy holds only in-frame clones and misses some; the assay was immunoSEQ multiplex PCR. Clone size and V and J calls were adopted from that table, with D and trimming inferred from the DNA. The sample lists 210,000 or so clones, 83% seen once, with more than 4.5% in the top ten. The study drew participants aged about 18 to 89 years from roughly 25 US areas. Participants' own reports of clinical history determined their cohort assignment. Exposed participants came across a COVID-19 case within 2 weeks before study entry. The TCR comes from a woman in her fifties or sixties who had been exposed to COVID-19. The specimen sequenced was PBMCs or T cells enriched from blood (not recorded which).

This CDR3 reads CAISESSAAAFGNTIYF. DNA for the CDR3: TGTGCCATCAGTGAGTCGTCAGCGGCAGCTTTTGGAAACACCATATATTTT. This sequence joins TRBV10-3 and TRBJ1-3; no definite D call. Germline CDR1 reads ENHRY; CDR2 reads SYGVKD. This CDR3 region has 17 residues. V was trimmed by 0 bases and J by 3 bases, leaving 15 bases between them.